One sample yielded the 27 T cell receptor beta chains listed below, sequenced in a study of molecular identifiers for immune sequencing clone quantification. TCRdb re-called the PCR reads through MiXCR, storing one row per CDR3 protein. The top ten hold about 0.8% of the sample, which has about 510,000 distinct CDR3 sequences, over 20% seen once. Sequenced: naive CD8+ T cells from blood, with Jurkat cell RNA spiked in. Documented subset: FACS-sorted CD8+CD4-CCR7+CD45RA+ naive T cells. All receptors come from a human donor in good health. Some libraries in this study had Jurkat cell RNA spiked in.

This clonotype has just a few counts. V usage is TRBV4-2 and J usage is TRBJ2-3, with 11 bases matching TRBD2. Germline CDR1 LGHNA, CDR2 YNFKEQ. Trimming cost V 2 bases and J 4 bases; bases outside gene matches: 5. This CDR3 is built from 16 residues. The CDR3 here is CASSQKLAGVSDTQYF. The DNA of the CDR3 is TGTGCCAGCAGCCAAAAACTAGCGGGAGTCTCAGATACGCAGTATTTT.

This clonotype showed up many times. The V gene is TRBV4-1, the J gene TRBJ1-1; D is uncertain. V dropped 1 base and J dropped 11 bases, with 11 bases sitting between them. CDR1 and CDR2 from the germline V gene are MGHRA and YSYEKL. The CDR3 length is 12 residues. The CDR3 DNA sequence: TGCGCCAGCAGCCAAGCCGGCCCCGGGGCTTTCTTT. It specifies CASSQAGPGAFF.

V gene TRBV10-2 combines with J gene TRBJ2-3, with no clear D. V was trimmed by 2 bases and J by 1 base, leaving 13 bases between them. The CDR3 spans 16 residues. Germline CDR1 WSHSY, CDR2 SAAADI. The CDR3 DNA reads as TGCGCCAGCAGTGAGACGTATAGGGCACGCACAGATACGCAGTATTTT. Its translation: CASSETYRARTDTQYF.

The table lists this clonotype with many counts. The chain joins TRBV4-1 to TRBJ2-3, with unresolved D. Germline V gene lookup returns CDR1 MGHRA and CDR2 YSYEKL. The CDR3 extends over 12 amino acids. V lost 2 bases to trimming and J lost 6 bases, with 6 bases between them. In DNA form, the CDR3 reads TGCGCCAGCAGCCAACGCCCGGATACGCAGTATTTT. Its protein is CASSQRPDTQYF.

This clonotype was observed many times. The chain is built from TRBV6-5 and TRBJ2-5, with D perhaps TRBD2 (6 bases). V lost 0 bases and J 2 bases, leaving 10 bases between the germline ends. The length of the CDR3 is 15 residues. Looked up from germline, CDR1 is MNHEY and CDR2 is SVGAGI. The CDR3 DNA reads TGTGCCAGCAGTTACTCGACCGGACTACAAGAGACCCAGTACTTC. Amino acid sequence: CASSYSTGLQETQYF.

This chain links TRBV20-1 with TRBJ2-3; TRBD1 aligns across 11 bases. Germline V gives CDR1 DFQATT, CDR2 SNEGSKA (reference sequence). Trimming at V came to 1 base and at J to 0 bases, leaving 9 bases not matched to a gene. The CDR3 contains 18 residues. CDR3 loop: CSARAGTGGHPSTDTQYF. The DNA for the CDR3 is TGCAGTGCTAGAGCCGGGACAGGGGGGCACCCTAGCACAGATACGCAGTATTTT.

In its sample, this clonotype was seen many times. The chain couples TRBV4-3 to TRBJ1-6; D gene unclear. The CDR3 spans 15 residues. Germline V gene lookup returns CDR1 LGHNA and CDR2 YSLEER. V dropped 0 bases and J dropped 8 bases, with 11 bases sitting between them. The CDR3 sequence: CASSQDSGGYSPLHF. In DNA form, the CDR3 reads TGCGCCAGCAGCCAAGATTCAGGCGGGTATTCACCCCTCCACTTT.

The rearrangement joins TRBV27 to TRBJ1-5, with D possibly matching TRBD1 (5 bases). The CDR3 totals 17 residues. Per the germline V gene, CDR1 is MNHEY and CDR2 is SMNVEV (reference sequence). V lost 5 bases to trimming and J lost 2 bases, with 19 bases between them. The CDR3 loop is CASSLSGARGGNQPQHF. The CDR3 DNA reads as TGTGCCAGCAGTCTTTCTGGGGCAAGAGGCGGCAATCAGCCCCAGCATTTT.

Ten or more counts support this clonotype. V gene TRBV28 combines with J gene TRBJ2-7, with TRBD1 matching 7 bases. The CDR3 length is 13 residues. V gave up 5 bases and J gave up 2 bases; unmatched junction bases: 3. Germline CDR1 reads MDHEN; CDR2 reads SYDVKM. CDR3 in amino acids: CASSGDSPYEQYF. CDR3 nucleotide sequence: TGTGCCAGCAGTGGGGACAGCCCCTACGAGCAGTACTTC.

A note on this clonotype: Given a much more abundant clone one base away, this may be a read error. The CDR3 sequence: CASTELGAEASF. Here the CDR3 DNA reads TGCGCCAGCACTGAGTTGGGGGCTGAAGCTTCCTTT. The chain joins TRBV5-1 to TRBJ1-1; D might be TRBD1 (6 bases). There are 12 residues in the CDR3. Germline V gene data show CDR1 as SGHRS and CDR2 as YFSETQ.

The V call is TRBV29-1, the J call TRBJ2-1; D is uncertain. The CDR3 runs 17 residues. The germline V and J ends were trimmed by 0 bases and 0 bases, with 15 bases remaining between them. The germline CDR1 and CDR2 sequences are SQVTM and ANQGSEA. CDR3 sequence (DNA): TGCAGCGTTGAAGATTTGGGTTCTAAAAGCTCCTACAATGAGCAGTTCTTC. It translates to CSVEDLGSKSSYNEQFF.

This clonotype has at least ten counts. The CDR3 loop is CASSQDWAGSSYEQYF. The CDR3 DNA reads TGCGCCAGCAGCCAAGACTGGGCAGGCAGCTCCTACGAGCAGTACTTC. This chain joins TRBV4-3 and TRBJ2-7, with no clear D. Germline values: CDR1 LGHNA, CDR2 YSLEER. CDR3 size: 16 residues. V was shortened by 0 bases and J by 0 bases, with 12 bases between the two germline ends.

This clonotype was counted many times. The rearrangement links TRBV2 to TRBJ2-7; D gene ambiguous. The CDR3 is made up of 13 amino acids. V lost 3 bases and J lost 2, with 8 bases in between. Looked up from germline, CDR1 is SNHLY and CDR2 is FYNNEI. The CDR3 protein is CASSESVPYEQYF. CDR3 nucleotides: TGTGCCAGCAGTGAGTCTGTCCCCTACGAGCAGTACTTC.

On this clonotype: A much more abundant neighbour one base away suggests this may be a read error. The CDR3 is CVSSSTYGTVNEQYF. The DNA of the CDR3 is TGCGTCAGCAGCTCGACCTATGGGACAGTTAACGAGCAGTACTTC. V usage is TRBV5-1 and J usage is TRBJ2-7; 7 bases map to TRBD1. CDR1 is SGHRS and CDR2 is YFSETQ in the germline V gene. The CDR3 loop spans 15 amino acids.

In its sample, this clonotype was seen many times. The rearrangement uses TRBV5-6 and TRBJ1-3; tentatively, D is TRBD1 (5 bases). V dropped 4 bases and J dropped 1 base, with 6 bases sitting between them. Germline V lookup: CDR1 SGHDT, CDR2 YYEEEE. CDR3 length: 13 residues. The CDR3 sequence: CASSQGSGNTIYF. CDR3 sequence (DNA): TGTGCCAGCAGCCAGGGTTCTGGAAACACCATATATTTT.

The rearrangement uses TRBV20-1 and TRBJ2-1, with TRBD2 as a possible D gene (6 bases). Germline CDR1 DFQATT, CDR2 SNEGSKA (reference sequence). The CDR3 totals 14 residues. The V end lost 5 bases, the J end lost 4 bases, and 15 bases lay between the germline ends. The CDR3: CSAQGGDLYNEQFF. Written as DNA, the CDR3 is TGCAGTGCTCAGGGCGGGGACCTTTACAATGAGCAGTTCTTC.

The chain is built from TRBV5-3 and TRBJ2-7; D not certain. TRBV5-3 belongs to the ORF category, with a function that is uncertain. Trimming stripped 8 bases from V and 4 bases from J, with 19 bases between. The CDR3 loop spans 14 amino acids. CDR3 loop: CASSLFFGPYEQYF. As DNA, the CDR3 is TGTGCCAGCAGCCTCTTTTTCGGACCTTACGAGCAGTACTTC.

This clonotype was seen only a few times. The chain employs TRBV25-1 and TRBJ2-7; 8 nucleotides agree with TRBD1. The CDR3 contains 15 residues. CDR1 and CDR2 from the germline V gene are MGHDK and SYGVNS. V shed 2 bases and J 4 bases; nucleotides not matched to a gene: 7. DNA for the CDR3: TGTGCCAGCAGTGAACGACAGGGGTTCGGGTACGAGCAGTACTTC. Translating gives CASSERQGFGYEQYF.

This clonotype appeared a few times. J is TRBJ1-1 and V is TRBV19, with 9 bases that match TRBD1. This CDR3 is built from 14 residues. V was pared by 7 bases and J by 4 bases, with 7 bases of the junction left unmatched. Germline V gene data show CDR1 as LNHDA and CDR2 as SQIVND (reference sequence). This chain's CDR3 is CASNRQGEGTEAFF. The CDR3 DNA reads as TGTGCCAGTAATCGACAGGGGGAAGGCACTGAAGCTTTCTTT. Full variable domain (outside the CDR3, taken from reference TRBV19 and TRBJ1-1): DGGITQSPKYLFRKEGQNVTLSCEQNLNHDAMYWYRQDPGQGLRLIYYSQIVNDFQKGDIAEGYSVSREKKESFPLTVTSAQKNPTAFYLCASNRQGEGTEAFFGQGTRLTVV.

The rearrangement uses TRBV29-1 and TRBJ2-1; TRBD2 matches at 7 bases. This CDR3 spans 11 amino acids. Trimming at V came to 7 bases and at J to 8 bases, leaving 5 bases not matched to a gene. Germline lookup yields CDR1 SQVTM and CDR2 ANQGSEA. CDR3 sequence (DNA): TGCAGCGAGACTAGCAACCATGAGCAGTTCTTC. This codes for CSETSNHEQFF.

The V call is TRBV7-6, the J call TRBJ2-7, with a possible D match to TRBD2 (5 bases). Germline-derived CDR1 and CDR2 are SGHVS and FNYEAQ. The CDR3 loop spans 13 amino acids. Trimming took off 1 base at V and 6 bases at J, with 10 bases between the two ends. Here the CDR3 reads CASSLVSDVEQYF. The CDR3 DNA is TGTGCCAGCAGCTTAGTTAGCGACGTCGAGCAGTACTTC.

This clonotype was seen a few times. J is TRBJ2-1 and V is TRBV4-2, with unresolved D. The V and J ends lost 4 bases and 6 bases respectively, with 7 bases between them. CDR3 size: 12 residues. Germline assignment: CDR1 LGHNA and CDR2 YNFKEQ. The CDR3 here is CASSLNLNEQFF. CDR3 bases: TGTGCCAGCAGCCTCAATCTCAATGAGCAGTTCTTC.

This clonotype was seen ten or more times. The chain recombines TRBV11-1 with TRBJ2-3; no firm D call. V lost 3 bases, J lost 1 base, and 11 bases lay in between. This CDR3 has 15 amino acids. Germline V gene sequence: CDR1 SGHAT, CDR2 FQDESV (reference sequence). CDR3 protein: CASSFRLYGTDTQYF. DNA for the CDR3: TGTGCCAGCAGCTTCCGGCTATACGGCACAGATACGCAGTATTTT.

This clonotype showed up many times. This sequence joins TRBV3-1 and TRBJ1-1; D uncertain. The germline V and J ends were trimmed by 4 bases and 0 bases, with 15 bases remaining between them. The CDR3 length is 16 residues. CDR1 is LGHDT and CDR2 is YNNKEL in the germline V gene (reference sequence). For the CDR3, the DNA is TGTGCCAGCAGCCCCTTTGGAGGCTCCCTGAACACTGAAGCTTTCTTT. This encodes CASSPFGGSLNTEAFF.

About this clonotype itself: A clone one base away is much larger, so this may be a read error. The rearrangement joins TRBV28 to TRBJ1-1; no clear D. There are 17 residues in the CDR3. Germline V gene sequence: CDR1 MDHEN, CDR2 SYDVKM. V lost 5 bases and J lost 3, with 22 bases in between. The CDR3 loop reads CASSPRGWVGLDTEAFF. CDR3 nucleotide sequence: TGTGCCAGCAGTCCTCGAGGGTGGGTCGGCCTGGACACTGAAGCTTTCTTT.

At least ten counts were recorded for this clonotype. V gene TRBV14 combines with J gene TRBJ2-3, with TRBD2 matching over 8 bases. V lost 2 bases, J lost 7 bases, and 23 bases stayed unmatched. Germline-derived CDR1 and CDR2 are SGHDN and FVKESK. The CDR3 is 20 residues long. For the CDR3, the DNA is TGTGCCAGCAGCCAAATACATCGGCTGTCCAGCGGGAGTGAAGGGTATACGCAGTATTTT. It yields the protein CASSQIHRLSSGSEGYTQYF.

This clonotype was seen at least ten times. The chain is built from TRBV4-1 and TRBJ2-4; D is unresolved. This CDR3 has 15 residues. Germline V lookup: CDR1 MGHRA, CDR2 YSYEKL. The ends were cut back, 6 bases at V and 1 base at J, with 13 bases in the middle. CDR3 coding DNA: TGCGCCAGCAGAATGACCAACCTTGCCAAAAACATTCAGTACTTC. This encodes CASRMTNLAKNIQYF.